A single sample gave rise to the 16 T cell receptor beta chains below, sequenced in a study of T cells expressing NK-cell markers. Reprocessing the 5' RACE reads, TCRdb reports a single entry for every CDR3 protein and omits DNA. The table lists about 260,000 distinct CDR3 sequences. Sequences were obtained from blood T cells: a sorted CD56 or NKG2C T cell subset, CD4+ or CD8+ T cells, or bulk PBMC T cells (not recorded which). Receptor source: a man between 18 and 35 years old in good health.

The chain combines TRBV4-3 with TRBJ2-7; TCRdb reports TRBD1, a call that lacks DNA to check it against. CDR1 and CDR2 (germline): LGHNA, YSLEER. There are 15 residues in the CDR3. The CDR3 loop is CASSQEEGRGYEQYF.

The V call is TRBV7-8, the J call TRBJ2-1; lacking DNA, the TRBD2 call made by TCRdb goes unchecked. Germline CDR1 is SGHVS and CDR2 is FQNEAQ. CDR3 length: 15 residues. The CDR3 loop is CASRLTSGNYNEQFF.

The chain employs TRBV6-2 or TRBV6-3 and TRBJ1-1. Germline-derived CDR1 and CDR2 are MNHEY and SVGEGT. The CDR3 has 13 residues. CDR3 sequence reads: CASSYNPFTEAFF.

The chain combines TRBV29-1 with TRBJ2-3; the TCRdb D gene call, TRBD1, has no DNA to confirm it. CDR1 SQVTM and CDR2 ANQGSEA come from the germline V gene. The CDR3 consists of 14 residues. CDR3 sequence: CSAANRGRTDTQYF.

The CDR3 loop reads CASSISTDRGYTF. The chain employs TRBV27 and TRBJ1-2. This CDR3 has 13 residues. Germline CDR1 and CDR2: MNHEY and SMNVEV (reference sequence).

This sequence joins TRBV18 and TRBJ1-1; TCRdb's D call, TRBD1, is unchecked because there is no DNA. Germline V gives CDR1 KGHSH, CDR2 LQKENI. This CDR3 comprises 13 residues. CDR3 sequence reads: CASFTTRTDEAFF.

The chain uses TRBV20-1 and TRBJ2-5; TCRdb lists TRBD2, though no DNA is available to test this call. This CDR3 has 18 amino acids. Per germline, CDR1 DFQATT and CDR2 SNEGSKA (reference sequence). The CDR3: CSAREGLTSGIAQETQYF.

CDR3: CSARVFVKTQYF. This chain connects TRBV20-1 to TRBJ2-5. From germline, CDR1 is DFQATT and CDR2 SNEGSKA (reference sequence). The CDR3 contains 12 residues.

The rearrangement joins TRBV29-1 to TRBJ2-2. Looked up from germline, CDR1 is SQVTM and CDR2 is ANQGSEA. This CDR3 has 13 amino acids. CDR3 protein: CSGQSAVAGELFF.

The chain combines TRBV30 with TRBJ2-1; TCRdb proposes TRBD2, but this gene call is untestable without DNA. The CDR3 spans 17 residues. Germline V lookup: CDR1 GTSNPN, CDR2 SVGIG (reference sequence). CDR3 region: CAWSGGVWGGGYNEQFF.

This chain uses TRBV12-3 or TRBV12-4 with TRBJ2-7; TCRdb's assignment of TRBD2 cannot be checked, as there is no DNA. This CDR3 contains 12 residues. The CDR3 sequence: CASSTPGLAVYF.

The V and J genes are TRBV19 and TRBJ2-1; TCRdb proposes TRBD1, but this gene call is untestable without DNA. The germline CDR1 and CDR2 sequences are LNHDA and SQIVND (reference sequence). CDR3 length: 15 amino acids. The CDR3 here is CASTSPGDGVNEQFF.

The chain carries TRBV7-2 and TRBJ1-2; the D gene TCRdb calls, TRBD1, cannot be checked with no DNA. The V gene's germline CDR1 is SGHTA and CDR2 FQGNSA. The CDR3 is 13 residues long. The CDR3 protein is CASSFRVGGGYTF.

The chain joins TRBV27 to TRBJ1-2; checking the TCRdb D call of TRBD1 is not possible without DNA. Germline loops: CDR1 MNHEY, CDR2 SMNVEV (reference sequence). The CDR3 spans 14 residues. The CDR3: CASSPRQGTDGYTF.

The chain joins TRBV6-2 or TRBV6-3 to TRBJ2-1; TCRdb proposes TRBD2, but this gene call is untestable without DNA. This CDR3 contains 15 residues. Germline CDR1 MNHEY, CDR2 SVGEGT. CDR3 in amino acids: CASTSRLAGYNEQFF.

The chain combines TRBV18 with TRBJ2-5; the TCRdb call, TRBD2, lacks DNA for checking. The CDR3 has 14 amino acids. Germline V lookup: CDR1 KGHSH, CDR2 LQKENI. The chain's CDR3 is CASSPPGSAETQYF.